This TCR beta chain was sequenced during a study of blood T cell repertoires in COVID-19 (dated by TCRdb to about 2020). For the wider study: The collaborator samples originated in the United States, Italy and Spain and spanned the acute and convalescent phases of COVID-19. The material from the prospective study consisted of cDNA or gDNA derived from T cells, B-cell-depleted T cells, or PBMCs. Deeply sampled blood TCRbeta repertoires from subjects exposed to, actively infected with, or recovered from COVID-19 were included in the dataset. The repertoires were released in a freely available public database meant as a resource for research on the immune response to SARS-CoV-2. Where HLA class I and class II types were available, the types were taken from metadata supplied by the sample provider, not from assay-based typing. The sample metadata nearly always contained a de-identified subject ID, COVID-19 status, age in years and sex. The samples were drawn from the first 160 participants of the ongoing ImmuneRACE study and from roughly 1,300 subjects provided by 6 global collaborators.

The investigation overall reported the following: The amount of clinical and demographic metadata varied by source and participant and was provided uncurated.

One collaborating source in Seattle enrolled patients during active infection and followed them longitudinally through the course of disease. Each collaborating institution followed its own protocols to collect whole blood in K2EDTA tubes. For TCRbeta analysis, collaborators shipped samples in one of three forms: frozen whole blood, isolated PBMCs, or DNA extracted from either of those sample types. A word on this clone: The specificity of this receptor is unknown. No base-level quality is on record; no much larger clone is a single base apart.

The cysteine opens and the phenylalanine closes a CDR3 of 16 amino acids. Just the 48-base CDR3 DNA is kept, in frame starting at base 1. The V and J ends are trimmed by 3 bases and 6 bases, leaving 17 bases between them. Via the germline V gene (reference sequence), CDR1 is MNHEY and CDR2 SMNVEV. The immunoSEQ Assay, a bias-controlled multiplex PCR, was used to amplify TCRbeta CDR3 regions from genomic DNA. The paper's data handling went like this. Within the assay, amplification of reference gene primers was used to estimate how many nucleated cells each sample contained. To quantify the absolute abundance of each unique TCRbeta CDR3 rearrangement, sequence reads were collapsed and filtered. For each sample, productive Simpson clonality was calculated as the square root of Simpson's diversity index across productive rearrangements. TCRdb retrieved this table from immuneACCESS and kept in-frame rearrangements only. Not all clones are present; in checked studies, unresolved V genes account for under half, and no reason is known for the remainder. The V and J calls and clone size come from that table; D and trimming were worked out from the DNA. The sample has under 250,000 clones on record, 80% to 95% of them singletons. The top ten clones comprise around 0.84% of the sample.

Material: peripheral blood. The chain couples TRBV27 to TRBJ2-2; possibly the D gene is TRBD2, per 5 matching bases. The sequence derives from a man aged 60 to 75 with COVID-19, enrolled during active disease. DNA sequence: TGTGCCAGCAGTTTCACGCGCCCGCGGCGGGCCGGGGAGCTGTTTTTT. The encoded protein is CASSFTRPRRAGELFF.